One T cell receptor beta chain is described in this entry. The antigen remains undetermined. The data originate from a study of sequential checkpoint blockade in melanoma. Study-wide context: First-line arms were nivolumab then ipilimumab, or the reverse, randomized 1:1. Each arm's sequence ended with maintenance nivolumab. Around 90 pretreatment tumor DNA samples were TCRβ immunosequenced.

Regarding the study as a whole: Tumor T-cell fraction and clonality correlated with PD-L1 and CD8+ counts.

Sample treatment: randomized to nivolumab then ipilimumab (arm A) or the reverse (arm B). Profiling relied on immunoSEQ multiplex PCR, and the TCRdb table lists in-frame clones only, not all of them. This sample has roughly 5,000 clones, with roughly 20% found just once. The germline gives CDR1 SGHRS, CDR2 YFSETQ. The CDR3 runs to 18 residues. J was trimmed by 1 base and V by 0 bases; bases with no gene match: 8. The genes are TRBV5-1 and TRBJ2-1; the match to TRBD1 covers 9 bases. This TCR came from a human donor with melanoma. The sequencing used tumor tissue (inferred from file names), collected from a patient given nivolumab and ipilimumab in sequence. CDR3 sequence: CASSLGSRDRVSYNEQFF. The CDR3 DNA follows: TGCGCCAGCAGCTTGGGTTCTAGGGACAGGGTGTCCTACAATGAGCAGTTCTTC.